This TCR beta chain was recorded in a study of response to subunit inactivated influenza vaccine. Overall study findings and caveats: Researchers suggested that each seasonal influenza vaccination recruits few new T cells.

This clonotype appeared many times. Its target is unknown. Germline V gene lookup returns CDR1 DFQATT and CDR2 SNEGSKA (reference sequence). The CDR3 spans 17 residues. The V segment lost 0 bases and the J segment 4 bases; nucleotides outside the gene matches: 11. TCRdb called the RT-PCR reads again in MiXCR, with one record for every CDR3 protein. The profile shows over 650,000 distinct CDR3 sequences, 18% of them singletons. The chain employs TRBV20-1 and TRBJ2-1; 8 bases are a match to TRBD2. Sequenced material: PBMCs from blood, taken roughly 5 days after vaccination. The receptor comes from a man between 50 and 59 years old who received an inactivated influenza vaccine. DNA for the CDR3: TGCAGTGCTAGAGATAGCCTCGGGACTAGTCTGTACAATGAGCAGTTCTTC. It yields the protein CSARDSLGTSLYNEQFF.